These 22 T cell receptor beta chains came from one sample sequenced in a study of long-term antiretroviral therapy in people with HIV. immunoSEQ v3.0 was run at survey level. Profiled with immunoSEQ multiplex PCR; TCRdb holds only in-frame clones, not every one. This table holds more than 25,000 clones, about 88% found once. The material sequenced was unsorted PBMCs, taken roughly 5 years before starting antiretroviral therapy. Receptors were obtained from a man aged 45-60 years with HIV.

The rearrangement links TRBV6-6 to TRBJ1-4, with TRBD1 identical over 10 bases. The germline V gene has CDR1 MNHNY and CDR2 SVGAGI (reference sequence). J lost 6 bases, V lost 0 bases, and 1 base had no gene match. CDR3 length equals 15 residues. CDR3 loop: CASSYSGTGDEKLFF. The CDR3 DNA is TGTGCCAGCAGTTACTCCGGGACAGGGGATGAAAAACTGTTTTTT.

The J gene is TRBJ1-5, the V gene TRBV19, with D unclear. The CDR3 has 15 residues. Germline CDR1 LNHDA, CDR2 SQIVND (reference sequence). V was clipped by 5 bases and J by 5 bases, with 16 bases between them. The CDR3: CASSQDTHSDQPQHF. CDR3 bases: TGTGCCAGTAGTCAGGATACCCATTCCGATCAGCCCCAGCATTTT.

This clone has just one count. The chain has TRBV19 and TRBJ2-1, with TRBD1 matching over 8 bases. This CDR3 comprises 13 residues. The V segment lost 7 bases and the J segment 9 bases; nucleotides outside the gene matches: 8. The germline V gene encodes CDR1 LNHDA and CDR2 SQIVND (reference sequence). The DNA for the CDR3 is TGTGCCAGTAATCAGGGGGCGCGGGGTGAGCAGTTCTTC. Amino acids: CASNQGARGEQFF.

The chain combines TRBV5-1 with TRBJ2-3; TRBD2 aligns across 8 bases. Trimming at V came to 3 bases and at J to 1 base, leaving 7 bases not matched to a gene. The V gene's germline CDR1 is SGHRS and CDR2 YFSETQ. The CDR3 extends over 16 amino acids. The CDR3: CASSSGGVKGTDTQYF. The CDR3 region has the DNA TGCGCCAGCAGCTCCGGGGGGGTGAAGGGCACAGATACGCAGTATTTT.

CDR3 sequence (DNA): TGTGCCAGTAGTATCGATCGGACAGGCGTGGAGACCCAGTACTTC. Its protein is CASSIDRTGVETQYF. The chain has TRBV19 and TRBJ2-5, with 7 nucleotides matching TRBD1. V dropped 3 bases and J dropped 5; count of bases not matched to a gene: 9. The CDR3 is 15 residues long. CDR1 is LNHDA and CDR2 is SQIVND in the germline V gene (reference sequence).

This clone occurred a few times. This sequence joins TRBV27 and TRBJ1-4, with D unclear. Germline values: CDR1 MNHEY, CDR2 SMNVEV (reference sequence). The length of the CDR3 is 13 residues. The CDR3 protein is CTTRSTAGEKLFF. The CDR3 coding sequence is TGTACCACCCGCAGTACGGCGGGTGAAAAACTGTTTTTT.

A single count supports this clone. J is TRBJ2-7 and V is TRBV28; D is undetermined. V was shortened by 5 bases and J by 4 bases, with 12 bases between the two germline ends. CDR3 length equals 13 residues. The germline V gene has CDR1 MDHEN and CDR2 SYDVKM. The CDR3 sequence is CASSRNSPYEQYF. For the CDR3, the DNA is TGTGCCAGCAGTCGAAACAGTCCTTACGAGCAGTACTTC.

The chain couples TRBV13 to TRBJ1-1, with D unclear. CDR1 is PRHDT, CDR2 FYEKMQ, per germline (reference sequence). V was trimmed by 4 bases and J by 3 bases, leaving 21 bases between them. The CDR3 totals 17 residues. The CDR3 DNA reads TGTGCCAGCAGCTCCCTTGCGGGTGGGGATGAGGACACTGAAGCTTTCTTT. It yields the protein CASSSLAGGDEDTEAFF.

Only one count was recorded for this clone. The chain has TRBV11-3 and TRBJ2-3; no clear D. Germline V gene lookup returns CDR1 SGHNT and CDR2 YENEEA. V dropped 5 bases and J dropped 4 bases, with 7 bases sitting between them. The CDR3 covers 12 residues. DNA of the CDR3: TGTGCCAGCAGCACTAAATCAGATACGCAGTATTTT. This gives the protein CASSTKSDTQYF.

This clone has just one count. The V gene is TRBV6-1, the J gene TRBJ2-3; possibly TRBD1 for D (5 bases). Germline assignment: CDR1 MNHNS and CDR2 SASEGT. The CDR3 sequence is 13 residues long. V was shortened by 6 bases and J by 5 bases, with 12 bases between the two germline ends. For the CDR3, the DNA is TGTGCCAGCAGACCCCAGGGCGTAGATACGCAGTATTTT. Its protein product is CASRPQGVDTQYF.

The count of this clone is one. The chain links TRBV7-8 to TRBJ2-2; 10 nucleotides match TRBD1. Germline lookup yields CDR1 SGHVS and CDR2 FQNEAQ. With 3 bases clipped from V and 2 bases from J, the junction kept 6 bases outside the gene matches. The CDR3 sequence is 17 residues long. CDR3 in amino acids: CASSFPGQGGNTGELFF. CDR3 coding DNA: TGTGCCAGCAGCTTTCCAGGACAGGGGGGAAACACCGGGGAGCTGTTTTTT.

CDR3 sequence: CAWSGGGTQYF. Written as DNA, the CDR3 is TGTGCCTGGAGTGGGGGGGGTACGCAGTATTTT. V gene TRBV30 combines with J gene TRBJ2-3, with 7 bases aligning to TRBD2. Germline assignment: CDR1 GTSNPN and CDR2 SVGIG (reference sequence). Germline trimming cut 1 base from V and 8 bases from J; bases unmatched to any gene: 0. The CDR3 covers 11 residues. Together with reference TRBV30 and TRBJ2-3, the CDR3 gives the full variable domain: SQTIHQWPATLVQPVGSPLSLECTVEGTSNPNLYWYRQAAGRGLQLLFYSVGIGQISSEVPQNLSASRPQDRQFILSSKKLLLSDSGFYLCAWSGGGTQYFGPGTRLTVL.

In DNA form, the CDR3 reads TGTGCCAGCAGCCCACAGGGGGCCCTCCAAGAGACCCAGTACTTC. It codes for CASSPQGALQETQYF. The chain recombines TRBV7-2 with TRBJ2-5; 9 nucleotides align to TRBD1. The CDR3 is 15 amino acids. V lost 5 bases, J lost 1 base, and 5 bases stayed unmatched. Germline loops: CDR1 SGHTA, CDR2 FQGNSA.

This clone was detected once. The CDR3 loop reads CASSQGTSGGAREQYF. In DNA form, the CDR3 reads TGCGCCAGCAGCCAAGGGACTAGCGGGGGGGCGAGAGAGCAGTACTTC. The chain combines TRBV5-1 with TRBJ2-7, with 16 bases fitting TRBD2. Germline-derived CDR1 and CDR2 are SGHRS and YFSETQ. The V and J ends lost 4 bases and 7 bases, in that order; junction bases with no gene match: 8. CDR3 length: 16 residues.

The V call is TRBV10-3, the J call TRBJ1-1; 12 bases agree with TRBD1. The CDR3 has 15 amino acids. Trimming cost V 5 bases and J 7 bases; bases outside gene matches: 8. The V gene's germline CDR1 is ENHRY and CDR2 SYGVKD. The DNA for the CDR3 is TGTGCCATCAGTAACCCGGGACAGGGGGCATTTGAAGCTTTCTTT. As protein: CAISNPGQGAFEAFF.

CDR3 sequence reads: CASIDSGHTYEQYF. The CDR3 bases are TGTGCCAGCATAGACTCGGGACATACCTACGAGCAGTACTTC. The chain employs TRBV28 and TRBJ2-7; possibly TRBD1 for D (6 bases). The CDR3 contains 14 residues. V was shortened by 7 bases and J by 2 bases, with 15 bases between the two germline ends. Germline-derived CDR1 and CDR2 are MDHEN and SYDVKM.

This clone has more than one count but fewer than ten. The V and J genes are TRBV4-1 and TRBJ1-6; D call uncertain. Trimming left V 4 bases short and J 8 bases short, with 15 bases between. The CDR3 is made up of 15 amino acids. CDR1 is MGHRA and CDR2 is YSYEKL in the germline V gene. CDR3 loop: CASSLFGEEDSPLHF. Here the CDR3 DNA reads TGCGCCAGCAGCCTTTTTGGGGAGGAAGATTCACCCCTCCACTTT.

For the CDR3, the DNA is TGTGCCAGCAAGAAAACGGCGGAAGAGACCCAGTACTTC. This encodes CASKKTAEETQYF. The rearrangement links TRBV2 to TRBJ2-5; unclear D gene. Per the germline V gene, CDR1 is SNHLY and CDR2 is FYNNEI. Trimming took off 7 bases at V and 3 bases at J, with 12 bases between the two ends. The CDR3 runs to 13 residues.

The sample holds one count of this clone. The chain uses TRBV7-2 and TRBJ1-5; D is unclear. Germline CDR1 is SGHTA and CDR2 is FQGNSA. The CDR3 is 18 residues long. Trimming left V 1 base short and J 0 bases short, with 16 bases between. CDR3 protein: CASSLVGWAALSNQPQHF. The CDR3 DNA follows: TGTGCCAGCAGCTTAGTGGGATGGGCAGCGCTTAGCAATCAGCCCCAGCATTTT.

The rearrangement uses TRBV7-2 and TRBJ1-4; the match to TRBD1 covers 7 bases. The germline V gene has CDR1 SGHTA and CDR2 FQGNSA. This CDR3 is built from 18 residues. J gave up 3 bases and V 1 base, and 11 bases lay outside the gene matches. The CDR3, as DNA: TGTGCCAGCAGCTTAGTTGGAGGGGGCGCGTTGGCTAATGAAAAACTGTTTTTT. Translation: CASSLVGGGALANEKLFF.

The chain uses TRBV4-2 and TRBJ2-3; 8 nucleotides align to TRBD1. The CDR3 runs 17 residues. The V segment lost 1 base and the J segment 0 bases; nucleotides outside the gene matches: 6. Germline-derived CDR1 and CDR2 are LGHNA and YNFKEQ. The CDR3 DNA reads as TGTGCCAGCAGCCAAGCTATCCAGGGGGCCAGCACAGATACGCAGTATTTT. Amino acids: CASSQAIQGASTDTQYF.

The V gene is TRBV2, the J gene TRBJ2-5; D ambiguous. Trimming pared 3 bases from V and 5 bases from J, leaving 16 bases between. The CDR3 length is 15 residues. Germline-derived CDR1 and CDR2 are SNHLY and FYNNEI. The CDR3: CASSESLRRVETQYF. CDR3 sequence (DNA): TGTGCCAGCAGTGAGTCCTTGCGGCGAGTGGAGACCCAGTACTTC.